This is a list of T cell receptor beta chains from one sample in a study of shared clonotypes between healthy human individuals. Data came from immunoSEQ multiplex PCR; TCRdb stores just in-frame clones and leaves some out. The repertoire holds about 1.5 million clones, about 96% seen once, with more than 0.9% in the top ten. The specimen was naive CD4+ T cells sorted from blood. The receptors originated from a man aged 30 to 39 in good health. Each CDR3 is given with its conserved first and last residue. Fields, in order: V gene, J gene, clone size, D gene, CDR3 protein, CDR3 DNA. A D gene is named only where the DNA matches it firmly. Size values are once, few and many counts, or a class for expanded clones, and some rows have none.

v_call: TRBV19; j_call: TRBJ1-3; clone_size: -; d_call: TRBD1; cdr3_aa: CASLSTGQGAGNTIYF; cdr3_nt: TGTGCCAGTCTATCAACCGGACAGGGCGCTGGAAACACCATATATTTT
v_call: TRBV10-3; j_call: TRBJ2-6; clone_size: -; d_call: -; cdr3_aa: CAISRRGQLASGANVLTF; cdr3_nt: TGTGCCATCAGTAGGAGGGGGCAGCTGGCGTCTGGGGCCAACGTCCTGACTTTC
v_call: TRBV11-2; j_call: TRBJ2-1; clone_size: -; d_call: TRBD2; cdr3_aa: CASSKGGTSGRYNEQFF; cdr3_nt: TGTGCCAGCAGCAAGGGTGGAACTAGCGGGAGGTACAATGAGCAGTTCTTC
v_call: TRBV5-1; j_call: TRBJ2-7; clone_size: -; d_call: -; cdr3_aa: CASSLGISEQYF; cdr3_nt: TGCGCCAGCAGCTTGGGGATTTCCGAGCAGTACTTC
v_call: TRBV10-3; j_call: TRBJ1-1; clone_size: -; d_call: -; cdr3_aa: CAIRRTGRPTEAFF; cdr3_nt: TGTGCCATCCGACGAACGGGCAGACCCACTGAAGCTTTCTTT
v_call: TRBV18; j_call: TRBJ1-2; clone_size: once; d_call: TRBD1; cdr3_aa: CASSSGQGFYGYTF; cdr3_nt: TGTGCCAGCTCAAGTGGACAGGGATTCTATGGCTACACCTTC
v_call: TRBV10-3; j_call: TRBJ2-1; clone_size: -; d_call: -; cdr3_aa: CAISESAGVSYNEQFF; cdr3_nt: TGTGCCATCAGTGAGTCCGCAGGGGTATCCTACAATGAGCAGTTCTTC
v_call: TRBV5-1; j_call: TRBJ2-5; clone_size: once; d_call: -; cdr3_aa: CASRVGETQYF; cdr3_nt: TGCGCCAGCAGGGTAGGGGAGACCCAGTACTTC
v_call: TRBV2; j_call: TRBJ2-2; clone_size: once; d_call: -; cdr3_aa: CASGKGAGELFF; cdr3_nt: TGTGCCAGCGGGAAGGGCGCCGGGGAGCTGTTTTTT
v_call: TRBV7-9; j_call: TRBJ2-7; clone_size: -; d_call: -; cdr3_aa: CASSLGGPYEQYF; cdr3_nt: TGTGCCAGCAGCTTAGGCGGGCCTTACGAGCAGTACTTC
v_call: TRBV15; j_call: TRBJ1-5; clone_size: -; d_call: -; cdr3_aa: CATRQGVDQPQHF; cdr3_nt: TGTGCCACCAGACAAGGGGTGGATCAGCCCCAGCATTTT
v_call: TRBV7-9; j_call: TRBJ2-2; clone_size: -; d_call: TRBD2; cdr3_aa: CAVTSGEIPGELFF; cdr3_nt: TGTGCAGTCACTAGCGGGGAGATCCCCGGGGAGCTGTTTTTT
v_call: TRBV2; j_call: TRBJ2-2; clone_size: -; d_call: TRBD1; cdr3_aa: CASSPGQGRTGELFF; cdr3_nt: TGTGCCAGCAGTCCCGGACAGGGAAGGACCGGGGAGCTGTTTTTT
v_call: TRBV12-5; j_call: TRBJ2-5; clone_size: once; d_call: -; cdr3_aa: CASGGGGQETQYF; cdr3_nt: TGTGCTAGTGGTGGAGGAGGACAAGAGACCCAGTACTTC
v_call: TRBV28; j_call: TRBJ2-2; clone_size: once; d_call: -; cdr3_aa: CASSFFSGNTGELFF; cdr3_nt: TGTGCCAGCAGTTTTTTTAGCGGGAACACCGGGGAGCTGTTTTTT
v_call: TRBV7-9; j_call: TRBJ2-7; clone_size: -; d_call: -; cdr3_aa: CASSRTGDLYF; cdr3_nt: TGTGCCAGCAGCCGAACAGGAGATCTGTACTTC
v_call: TRBV11-2; j_call: TRBJ2-7; clone_size: -; d_call: TRBD1; cdr3_aa: CASSNRGTGYEQYF; cdr3_nt: TGTGCCAGCAGCAACAGGGGTACGGGCTACGAGCAGTACTTC
v_call: TRBV7-8; j_call: TRBJ2-5; clone_size: -; d_call: TRBD2; cdr3_aa: CASSLLAGGEETQYF; cdr3_nt: TGTGCCAGCAGTTTACTAGCGGGAGGAGAAGAGACCCAGTACTTC
v_call: TRBV18; j_call: TRBJ1-1; clone_size: -; d_call: -; cdr3_aa: CASSPRMDTEAFF; cdr3_nt: TGTGCCAGCTCACCACGGATGGACACTGAAGCTTTCTTT
v_call: TRBV5-6; j_call: TRBJ1-5; clone_size: once; d_call: TRBD1; cdr3_aa: CASSTRDRGSDQPQHF; cdr3_nt: TGTGCCAGCAGCACCCGGGACAGGGGGAGCGATCAGCCCCAGCATTTT
v_call: TRBV15; j_call: TRBJ1-1; clone_size: -; d_call: TRBD1; cdr3_aa: CATSSKPPGQGIEAFF; cdr3_nt: TGTGCCACCAGCAGTAAACCTCCGGGACAGGGGATTGAAGCTTTCTTT
v_call: TRBV18; j_call: TRBJ1-2; clone_size: -; d_call: TRBD1; cdr3_aa: CASSPLTTGGALDGYTF; cdr3_nt: TGTGCCAGCTCACCACTCACGACAGGGGGCGCATTAGATGGCTACACCTTC
v_call: TRBV6-5; j_call: TRBJ2-2; clone_size: -; d_call: -; cdr3_aa: CARLFTGELFF; cdr3_nt: TGTGCCAGACTATTCACCGGGGAGCTGTTTTTT
v_call: TRBV5-8; j_call: TRBJ2-5; clone_size: once; d_call: TRBD2; cdr3_aa: CASSLGSGLKERETQYF; cdr3_nt: TGTGCCAGCAGCTTGGGATCGGGACTAAAGGAGCGAGAGACCCAGTACTTC
v_call: TRBV6-1; j_call: TRBJ2-2; clone_size: -; d_call: TRBD1; cdr3_aa: CASSKQGSYTGELFF; cdr3_nt: TGTGCCAGCAGTAAACAGGGGTCGTACACCGGGGAGCTGTTTTTT
v_call: TRBV21-1; j_call: TRBJ2-7; clone_size: -; d_call: -; cdr3_aa: CASSKEGGQGVDYEQYF; cdr3_nt: TGTGCCAGCAGCAAAGAAGGGGGACAGGGAGTGGACTACGAGCAGTACTTC
v_call: TRBV27; j_call: TRBJ2-1; clone_size: once; d_call: TRBD2; cdr3_aa: CASRIVTGGIYNEQFF; cdr3_nt: TGTGCCAGCAGAATCGTAACGGGGGGAATCTACAATGAGCAGTTCTTC
v_call: TRBV18; j_call: TRBJ2-3; clone_size: few; d_call: TRBD2; cdr3_aa: CASSSGVAGVDTQYF; cdr3_nt: TGTGCCAGCTCGTCAGGGGTAGCGGGAGTTGATACGCAGTATTTT
v_call: TRBV10-1; j_call: TRBJ2-3; clone_size: -; d_call: -; cdr3_aa: CASSELGGVGTDTQYF; cdr3_nt: TGCGCCAGCAGTGAGCTAGGCGGGGTGGGCACAGATACGCAGTATTTT
v_call: TRBV5-4; j_call: TRBJ2-5; clone_size: -; d_call: TRBD2; cdr3_aa: CASSLEGLAYGTQYF; cdr3_nt: TGTGCCAGCAGCTTGGAGGGACTAGCCTACGGGACCCAGTACTTC
v_call: TRBV30; j_call: TRBJ1-2; clone_size: -; d_call: -; cdr3_aa: CAWRGDNYGYTF; cdr3_nt: TGTGCCTGGAGGGGGGATAACTATGGCTACACCTTC
v_call: TRBV5-1; j_call: TRBJ2-1; clone_size: -; d_call: -; cdr3_aa: CASSFKASSYNEQFF; cdr3_nt: TGCGCCAGCAGCTTTAAAGCGTCCTCCTACAATGAGCAGTTCTTC
v_call: TRBV7-8; j_call: TRBJ2-1; clone_size: -; d_call: TRBD1; cdr3_aa: CASSYSTGWYYNEQFF; cdr3_nt: TGTGCCAGCAGCTACTCGACAGGGTGGTATTACAATGAGCAGTTCTTC
v_call: TRBV18; j_call: TRBJ1-4; clone_size: -; d_call: TRBD1; cdr3_aa: CASSLTDRGGRVGNEKLFF; cdr3_nt: TGTGCCAGCTCACTTACAGACAGGGGCGGCCGAGTTGGTAATGAAAAACTGTTTTTT
v_call: TRBV29-1; j_call: TRBJ2-1; clone_size: once; d_call: TRBD2; cdr3_aa: CSVGRGGLARYNEQFF; cdr3_nt: TGCAGCGTTGGACGTGGAGGACTAGCGAGATACAATGAGCAGTTCTTC
v_call: TRBV4-1; j_call: TRBJ1-4; clone_size: once; d_call: -; cdr3_aa: CASSQEIGRVLEKLFF; cdr3_nt: TGCGCCAGCAGCCAAGAGATCGGCAGGGTTCTCGAAAAACTGTTTTTT
v_call: TRBV19; j_call: TRBJ2-2; clone_size: -; d_call: TRBD1; cdr3_aa: CASSIGQGGTGELFF; cdr3_nt: TGTGCCAGTAGTATAGGACAGGGGGGCACCGGGGAGCTGTTTTTT
v_call: TRBV2; j_call: TRBJ1-1; clone_size: once; d_call: -; cdr3_aa: CASSEGRGAEAFF; cdr3_nt: TGTGCCAGCAGTGAAGGACGAGGCGCTGAAGCTTTCTTT
v_call: TRBV28; j_call: TRBJ2-3; clone_size: -; d_call: TRBD2; cdr3_aa: CASSTGTSSSTDTQYF; cdr3_nt: TGTGCCAGCAGCACCGGGACTAGCAGCAGCACAGATACGCAGTATTTT
v_call: TRBV7-2; j_call: TRBJ2-5; clone_size: -; d_call: -; cdr3_aa: CASSPQRGLETQYF; cdr3_nt: TGTGCCAGCAGTCCCCAGAGAGGACTAGAGACCCAGTACTTC
v_call: TRBV28; j_call: TRBJ1-2; clone_size: once; d_call: TRBD1; cdr3_aa: CASSFLGQGGYGYTF; cdr3_nt: TGTGCCAGCAGTTTTTTGGGACAGGGAGGCTATGGCTACACCTTC
v_call: TRBV6-1; j_call: TRBJ2-7; clone_size: -; d_call: TRBD2; cdr3_aa: CASGLAGGPYEQYF; cdr3_nt: TGTGCCAGTGGTTTAGCGGGAGGACCCTACGAGCAGTACTTC
v_call: TRBV6-1; j_call: TRBJ2-5; clone_size: -; d_call: -; cdr3_aa: CASSEFKQETQYF; cdr3_nt: TGTGCCAGCAGTGAATTTAAACAAGAGACCCAGTACTTC
v_call: TRBV5-4; j_call: TRBJ2-3; clone_size: -; d_call: TRBD2; cdr3_aa: CASSLRATSGTTDTQYF; cdr3_nt: TGTGCCAGCAGCTTGAGGGCGACTAGCGGGACCACAGATACGCAGTATTTT
v_call: TRBV27; j_call: TRBJ2-7; clone_size: few; d_call: -; cdr3_aa: CASRPLGRNSYEQYF; cdr3_nt: TGTGCCAGCAGGCCATTGGGACGGAATTCCTACGAGCAGTACTTC
v_call: TRBV7-9; j_call: TRBJ2-3; clone_size: -; d_call: -; cdr3_aa: CASSLLVSDTQYF; cdr3_nt: TGTGCCAGCAGCTTACTAGTCTCAGATACGCAGTATTTT
v_call: TRBV28; j_call: TRBJ1-1; clone_size: -; d_call: -; cdr3_aa: CASTLPNRDAEAFF; cdr3_nt: TGTGCCAGCACCCTACCCAACAGGGACGCTGAAGCTTTCTTT
v_call: TRBV4-1; j_call: TRBJ1-5; clone_size: -; d_call: TRBD1; cdr3_aa: CASSHRGTGAQPQHF; cdr3_nt: TGCGCCAGCAGCCATAGGGGCACAGGGGCTCAGCCCCAGCATTTT
v_call: TRBV28; j_call: TRBJ1-2; clone_size: -; d_call: -; cdr3_aa: CASSPGLGGYTF; cdr3_nt: TGTGCCAGCAGCCCAGGGTTGGGAGGCTACACCTTC
v_call: TRBV4-2; j_call: TRBJ2-7; clone_size: -; d_call: -; cdr3_aa: CASSQELASGSYEQYF; cdr3_nt: TGTGCCAGCAGCCAAGAATTAGCGTCAGGCTCCTACGAGCAGTACTTC
v_call: TRBV9; j_call: TRBJ1-2; clone_size: once; d_call: -; cdr3_aa: CASSVVDFGQRNGYTF; cdr3_nt: TGTGCCAGCAGCGTAGTTGATTTTGGACAGCGGAACGGCTACACCTTC
v_call: TRBV15; j_call: TRBJ2-7; clone_size: -; d_call: -; cdr3_aa: CATSRVHGSYEQYF; cdr3_nt: TGTGCCACCAGCAGAGTTCATGGCTCCTACGAGCAGTACTTC
v_call: TRBV29-1; j_call: TRBJ2-1; clone_size: -; d_call: TRBD2; cdr3_aa: CSVKGTSGRAPRYNEQFF; cdr3_nt: TGCAGCGTTAAAGGGACTAGCGGGAGGGCCCCCAGATACAATGAGCAGTTCTTC
v_call: TRBV28; j_call: TRBJ2-7; clone_size: -; d_call: -; cdr3_aa: CASSLWGFGVDEQYF; cdr3_nt: TGTGCCAGCAGTTTATGGGGGTTCGGCGTGGACGAGCAGTACTTC